This entry is about one T cell receptor beta chain. The target antigen is unknown. The data derive from a study of post-analysis software for immune sequencing data. General observations from the study: Strong co-clustering by F measure linked samples that shared a preparation batch. Patients with multiple sclerosis recorded significantly lower normalized Chao1 diversity than controls, the study found. Elevated frequency relative to controls characterized a handful of TRBV segments in patients, TRBV5-6, TRBV5-1 and TRBV20-1 among them.

V shed 6 bases and J 0 bases; nucleotides not matched to a gene: 17. The CDR3 has 21 residues. The germline CDR1 and CDR2 sequences are MNHNS and SASEGT. Prepared TCR beta cDNA libraries contained unique molecular identifiers. TCRdb re-derived calls from the PCR reads in MiXCR, one entry per CDR3 protein. Of roughly 620,000 distinct CDR3 sequences listed, around 47% were seen once; the top ten hold under 2%. Input material: blood. The V gene is TRBV6-1, the J gene TRBJ2-1, with 13 positions matching TRBD2. The TCR sequence derives from a girl aged 5-17 years with multiple sclerosis. CDR3 in amino acids: CASSSLPITTSGRSSYNEQFF. The CDR3 nucleotides read TGTGCCAGCAGCTCACTACCTATCACGACTAGCGGGAGGAGCTCCTACAATGAGCAGTTCTTC.